Below are 15 T cell receptor beta chains sequenced from a single sample in a study of cytomegalovirus exposure and HLA in healthy donors. 13 Jbeta primers and 60 Vbeta primers were used for the PCR. Produced via immunoSEQ multiplex PCR; TCRdb's table is partial and in-frame only. The top ten clones hold 7% to 9% of a sample with about 240,000 clones, about 80% of them seen once. The sequenced sample was PBMCs. These receptors all come from a woman in her sixties in good health and CMV-seropositive.

The rearrangement uses TRBV12-5 and TRBJ2-5; possible D gene TRBD2, 6 bases. The J call may be incorrect, as the DNA end agrees better with TRBJ2-7. This CDR3 spans 15 amino acids. Germline loops: CDR1 LGHNT, CDR2 FRNRAP. CDR3 protein: CASGLASGLSLEQYF. CDR3 in DNA: TGTGCTAGTGGTTTGGCTTCCGGACTATCACTCGAGCAGTACTTC.

In its sample, this clone was seen a few times. The CDR3 loop reads CATSRDVGLRVNQPQHF. For the CDR3, the DNA is TGTGCCACCAGCAGAGATGTAGGTCTCAGGGTCAATCAGCCCCAGCATTTT. The chain recombines TRBV15 with TRBJ1-5, with D possibly matching TRBD1 (5 bases). The germline gives CDR1 LNHNV, CDR2 YYDKDF (reference sequence). The CDR3 length is 17 residues. The V end lost 0 bases, the J end lost 3 bases, and 15 bases lay between the germline ends.

CDR3 nucleotide sequence: TGTGCCAGCAGCTTAGTATGGAGGGTTACCTACAATGAGCAGTTCTTC. Its protein product is CASSLVWRVTYNEQFF. The chain uses TRBV7-2 and TRBJ2-1; D may be TRBD2 (6 bases). The germline gives CDR1 SGHTA, CDR2 FQGNSA. This CDR3 has 16 residues. V gave up 1 base and J gave up 2 bases, with 12 bases separating them. Variable domain in full (rest from reference TRBV7-2 and TRBJ2-1): GAGVSQSPSNKVTEKGKDVELRCDPISGHTALYWYRQSLGQGLEFLIYFQGNSAPDKSGLPSDRFSAERTGGSVSTLTIQRTQQEDSAVYLCASSLVWRVTYNEQFFGPGTRLTVL.

In this sample, this clone turned up once. The chain employs TRBV11-2 and TRBJ2-2, with unresolved D. The V end lost 3 bases, the J end lost 1 base, and 3 bases lay between the germline ends. The CDR3 has 13 amino acids. Germline V gene data show CDR1 as SGHAT and CDR2 as FQNNGV. Here the CDR3 reads CASSFMNTGELFF. DNA of the CDR3: TGTGCCAGCAGCTTTATGAACACCGGGGAGCTGTTTTTT.

This clone appeared a single time. The chain couples TRBV14 to TRBJ1-1; possibly TRBD1 for D (6 bases). V lost 4 bases and J lost 0, with 6 bases in between. The CDR3 sequence is 13 residues long. Germline V gene lookup returns CDR1 SGHDN and CDR2 FVKESK. CDR3: CASSRDMNTEAFF. The DNA of the CDR3 is TGTGCCAGCAGCCGGGACATGAACACTGAAGCTTTCTTT.

V and J are TRBV2 and TRBJ1-5; perhaps TRBD1 as D (5 bases). CDR1 is SNHLY and CDR2 is FYNNEI in the germline V gene. V was pared by 4 bases and J by 4 bases, with 14 bases between. The CDR3 runs 15 residues. The CDR3: CASSGGHSRNQPQHF. The CDR3 region has the DNA TGTGCCAGCAGTGGTGGACATTCCCGAAATCAGCCCCAGCATTTT.

J is TRBJ2-1 and V is TRBV9; 9 nucleotides match TRBD2. Germline CDR1 reads SGDLS; CDR2 reads YYNGEE. The CDR3 is 15 amino acids. V trimming: 0 bases; J trimming: 9 bases; junction bases outside the gene matches: 7. CDR3 bases: TGTGCCAGCAGCGTAGGAGTAGCGGGAGTGCGTGAGCAGTTCTTC. Translating it yields CASSVGVAGVREQFF.

This clone is a singleton in its sample. At one end, the junction sequence differs from germline, possibly due to a read error. This chain joins TRBV15 and TRBJ2-5; 12 bases align to TRBD1. CDR1 and CDR2 (germline): LNHNV, YYDKDF (reference sequence). The CDR3 spans 16 residues. The CDR3 nucleotides read TGTGCCACCAGCAGAGGAAAGGGACAGGGGGCAGTGACCCAGCACTTC. Protein product: CATSRGKGQGAVTQHF.

The chain uses TRBV4-1 and TRBJ1-5; 10 positions agree with TRBD1. The CDR3 spans 15 residues. From germline, CDR1 is MGHRA and CDR2 YSYEKL. V lost 5 bases, J lost 8 bases, and 9 bases stayed unmatched. In DNA, the CDR3 is TGCGCCAGCAGCACCGGGACAGGGGCCCAAGAGCCCCAGCATTTT. The encoded protein is CASSTGTGAQEPQHF.

The CDR3 loop reads CASSVEGIRLGEQYF. Written as DNA, the CDR3 is TGTGCCAGCAGTGTGGAGGGGATCAGACTGGGGGAGCAGTACTTC. This chain connects TRBV6-1 to TRBJ2-7; weak D call: TRBD2 (6 bases). The CDR3 length is 15 residues. Germline lookup yields CDR1 MNHNS and CDR2 SASEGT. V was shortened by 4 bases and J by 7 bases, with 20 bases between the two germline ends.

V and J are TRBV4-1 and TRBJ2-7; 14 bases agree with TRBD2. Germline V gene lookup returns CDR1 MGHRA and CDR2 YSYEKL. With V trimmed by 1 base and J by 4 bases, 3 bases remained unmatched. The CDR3 extends over 16 amino acids. The CDR3 protein is CASSQAGTSGSYEQYF. The CDR3 coding sequence is TGCGCCAGCAGCCAAGCCGGGACTAGCGGGAGTTACGAGCAGTACTTC.

The V call is TRBV7-2, the J call TRBJ1-4; D unresolved. The CDR3 length is 19 residues. Germline values: CDR1 SGHTA, CDR2 FQGNSA. The germline V and J ends were trimmed by 3 bases and 3 bases, with 23 bases remaining between them. CDR3 DNA sequence: TGTGCCAGCAGCTTGGCGGCGAGAGTTGGAAGTGGGTCTAATGAAAAACTGTTTTTT. This translates into CASSLAARVGSGSNEKLFF.

The V gene is TRBV7-9, the J gene TRBJ2-7; no definite D call. Germline V gene data show CDR1 as SEHNR and CDR2 as FQNEAQ (reference sequence). Trimming took off 3 bases at V and 3 bases at J, with 6 bases between the two ends. This CDR3 comprises 12 residues. The CDR3 here is CASSFTGYEQYF. The CDR3 DNA is TGTGCCAGCAGCTTCACTGGCTACGAGCAGTACTTC.

The V gene is TRBV30, the J gene TRBJ1-2, with 7 bases fitting TRBD1. The junction had 11 bases not matched to a gene; V was cut back by 7 bases and J by 3 bases. The CDR3 contains 14 residues. Germline-derived CDR1 and CDR2 are GTSNPN and SVGIG (reference sequence). The CDR3 region has the DNA TGTGCCTTGACGTCGTTGGGACAGTACTATGGCTACACCTTC. Translation gives CALTSLGQYYGYTF.

V and J are TRBV9 and TRBJ2-2, with 8 bases aligning to TRBD1. Losses at the gene ends were 4 bases for V and 8 bases for J; bases not matched to a gene: 7. The germline V gene has CDR1 SGDLS and CDR2 YYNGEE. CDR3 length equals 14 residues. The CDR3 DNA reads TGTGCCAGCAGCTCCCGGACAGGGCCTGGGGAGCTGTTTTTT. Its protein product is CASSSRTGPGELFF. Full variable domain (missing parts from reference TRBV9 and TRBJ2-2): DSGVTQTPKHLITATGQRVTLRCSPRSGDLSVYWYQQSLDQGLQFLIQYYNGEERAKGNILERFSAQQFPDLHSELNLSSLELGDSALYFCASSSRTGPGELFFGEGSRLTVL.